The clone carrying this T cell receptor (beta chain) came up once. CDR3 length equals 14 residues. The J segment lost 5 bases and the V segment lost 5 bases, leaving 5 bases of the junction unmatched. Looked up from germline, CDR1 is ENHRY and CDR2 is SYGVKD. The data belong to a study of blood T cell repertoires in COVID-19. Study-wide context: Samples representing acute and convalescent COVID-19 were sourced from the United States, Italy and Spain.

Libraries were prepared by immunoSEQ multiplex PCR; TCRdb keeps only in-frame clonotypes and omits some of them. The profile shows 150,000 to 200,000 clones, around 75% of them singletons. V usage is TRBV10-3 and J usage is TRBJ2-3; 9 bases are shared with TRBD1. The TCR was taken from a woman aged 40 to 50 with COVID-19, enrolled during active disease. The sequencing sample was made of peripheral blood. In DNA, the CDR3 is TGTGCCATCAGTCCACAGGGGGCATTAGATACGCAGTATTTT. As protein: CAISPQGALDTQYF.